These 19 T cell receptor beta chains were sequenced from one sample in a study of identical twins. One entry per CDR3 protein results from TCRdb running MiXCR on the 5' RACE reads. The data show 600,000 to 850,000 distinct CDR3 sequences, with 18% seen just once and about 12% held by the top ten. Separately, the same data were catalogued under a study of T cells expressing NK-cell markers.

Specimen: PBMCs. These receptors were taken from a woman under 30 in good health.

The chain carries TRBV20-1 and TRBJ2-5; 7 bases are shared with TRBD1. V trimming: 3 bases; J trimming: 5 bases; junction bases outside the gene matches: 3. The CDR3 runs 12 residues. The germline CDR1 and CDR2 sequences are DFQATT and SNEGSKA (reference sequence). This CDR3 reads CSASRGLETQYF. CDR3 in DNA: TGCAGTGCTAGCAGGGGGTTGGAGACCCAGTACTTC.

The chain joins TRBV12-3 or TRBV12-4 to TRBJ2-1; D not certain. The CDR3 covers 14 residues. Trimming took off 7 bases at V and 10 bases at J, with 20 bases between the two ends. CDR3 in amino acids: CASKVTAAHGEQFF. CDR3 DNA: TGTGCCAGCAAGGTAACGGCAGCGCATGGGGAGCAGTTCTTC.

The chain is built from TRBV6-1 and TRBJ2-6, with D unresolved. The CDR3 spans 16 residues. Trimming left V 4 bases short and J 0 bases short, with 10 bases between. The germline V gene encodes CDR1 MNHNS and CDR2 SASEGT. In nucleotides, the CDR3 is TGTGCCAGCAGTGCCTTGCGGAGCTCTGGGGCCAACGTCCTGACTTTC. Translating gives CASSALRSSGANVLTF.

The chain has TRBV7-2 and TRBJ2-2; D unresolved. CDR3 length: 14 amino acids. V was cut by 0 bases and J by 4 bases, with 6 bases left in between. Germline-derived CDR1 and CDR2 are SGHTA and FQGNSA. The CDR3: CASSLALTTGELFF. CDR3 in DNA: TGTGCCAGCAGCTTAGCGCTTACCACCGGGGAGCTGTTTTTT.

This clonotype was seen only a few times. V usage is TRBV6-5 and J usage is TRBJ2-5; the D is unclear. This CDR3 is 13 amino acids long. V was shortened by 4 bases and J by 3 bases, with 9 bases between the two germline ends. Germline assignment: CDR1 MNHEY and CDR2 SVGAGI. The CDR3 DNA sequence: TGTGCCAGCAGTTCGTCGGTGAAAGAGACCCAGTACTTC. Residues: CASSSSVKETQYF.

This clonotype was observed a few times. The chain recombines TRBV29-1 with TRBJ2-1; 11 bases align to TRBD2. The CDR3 has 11 amino acids. Looked up from germline, CDR1 is SQVTM and CDR2 is ANQGSEA. This chain's CDR3 is CTGTSGNEQFF. DNA of the CDR3: TGCACCGGGACTAGCGGAAATGAGCAGTTCTTC.

The table lists this clonotype with a few counts. This sequence joins TRBV30 and TRBJ1-1; no clear D. Trimming took off 1 base at V and 0 bases at J, with 6 bases between the two ends. There are 13 residues in the CDR3. Germline V gene data show CDR1 as GTSNPN and CDR2 as SVGIG (reference sequence). The CDR3 nucleotides are TGTGCCTGGAGTGGGCTTGTGAACACTGAAGCTTTCTTT. Translated: CAWSGLVNTEAFF.

The chain joins TRBV15 to TRBJ1-2; weak D call: TRBD1 (6 bases). Trimming removed 0 bases at V and 8 bases at J, with 16 bases between. CDR3 length: 15 amino acids. The germline CDR1 and CDR2 sequences are LNHNV and YYDKDF (reference sequence). CDR3 protein: CATSRDPGRGGGYTF. The CDR3 DNA sequence: TGTGCCACCAGCAGAGATCCAGGCAGGGGAGGCGGCTACACCTTC.

Here the CDR3 reads CASRDRLSNEQFF. The CDR3 nucleotides are TGTGCCAGCAGGGACAGGCTTAGTAATGAGCAGTTCTTC. The rearrangement links TRBV6-1 to TRBJ2-1; 7 bases are shared with TRBD1. The J segment lost 7 bases and the V segment lost 6 bases, leaving 6 bases of the junction unmatched. Germline-derived CDR1 and CDR2 are MNHNS and SASEGT. CDR3 length: 13 residues.

V is TRBV12-3 or TRBV12-4 and J is TRBJ2-3; a possible D gene is TRBD2 (5 bases). Deletions cut 7 bases from V and 5 bases from J, with 16 bases between. The CDR3 has 14 amino acids. The CDR3 region has the DNA TGTGCCAGCAACCTCCTCGGGGAACGAGATACGCAGTATTTT. Protein product: CASNLLGERDTQYF.

The V and J genes are TRBV12-3 or TRBV12-4 and TRBJ1-1, with no clear D. Trimming stripped 4 bases from V and 2 bases from J, with 14 bases between. The CDR3 runs to 15 residues. CDR3 nucleotides: TGTGCCAGCAGTTACCGGTTTTTTATAAACACTGAAGCTTTCTTT. Protein sequence: CASSYRFFINTEAFF.

The chain couples TRBV5-1 to TRBJ1-1; D gene unclear. V was clipped by 0 bases and J by 5 bases, with 8 bases between them. The V gene's germline CDR1 is SGHRS and CDR2 YFSETQ. The CDR3 totals 13 residues. The CDR3 sequence: CASSLGASTEAFF. The CDR3 bases are TGCGCCAGCAGCTTGGGGGCGAGTACTGAAGCTTTCTTT.

This clonotype appeared many times. This chain connects TRBV20-1 to TRBJ2-7, with TRBD2 matching over 10 bases. Per the germline V gene, CDR1 is DFQATT and CDR2 is SNEGSKA (reference sequence). The CDR3 runs 14 residues. V lost 2 bases to trimming and J lost 4 bases; unmatched junction nucleotides: 5. CDR3 protein: CSARPFSGRYEQYF. CDR3 nucleotide sequence: TGCAGTGCTAGACCTTTTAGCGGGAGGTACGAGCAGTACTTC.

This chain links TRBV20-1 with TRBJ2-3, with 9 positions matching TRBD1. The germline gives CDR1 DFQATT, CDR2 SNEGSKA (reference sequence). The CDR3 has 15 amino acids. V was clipped by 3 bases and J by 6 bases; unmatched bases: 10. In nucleotides, the CDR3 is TGCAGTGCTAGGGTTCCGGGACAGGGCGCGGATACGCAGTATTTT. Protein product: CSARVPGQGADTQYF.

CDR3 DNA: TGTGCCAGCAGCTTACGGACTGCGACCAACACTGAAGCTTTCTTT. Translated: CASSLRTATNTEAFF. This rearrangement joins TRBV7-9 to TRBJ1-1; D gene uncertain. Trimming pared 2 bases from V and 2 bases from J, leaving 12 bases between. CDR1 SEHNR and CDR2 FQNEAQ come from the germline V gene (reference sequence). There are 15 residues in the CDR3.

This clonotype was seen only a few times. This chain links TRBV5-1 with TRBJ2-1; D perhaps matches TRBD2 (7 bases). The CDR3 is made up of 15 amino acids. Germline CDR1 SGHRS, CDR2 YFSETQ. Trimming left V 7 bases short and J 9 bases short, with 23 bases between. CDR3 in DNA: TGCGCCAGCGCCTCCGGGACCGGGGGGCGAGGTGAGCAGTTCTTC. Its protein is CASASGTGGRGEQFF.

This clonotype was observed a handful of times. The chain couples TRBV9 to TRBJ2-1; 11 nucleotides line up with TRBD2. Germline trimming cut 1 base from V and 1 base from J; bases unmatched to any gene: 4. Per germline, CDR1 SGDLS and CDR2 YYNGEE. This CDR3 comprises 17 residues. CDR3 region: CASSVSSGRASYNEQFF. The CDR3 region has the DNA TGTGCCAGCAGCGTAAGTAGCGGGAGGGCATCCTACAATGAGCAGTTCTTC.

In its sample, this clonotype was seen a few times. CDR3 DNA sequence: TGTGCCACCATCCTGAGGGGGGGAAAAGCTTTCTTT. Encoded protein: CATILRGGKAFF. The J gene is TRBJ1-1, the V gene TRBV25-1, with TRBD1 as a possible D gene (6 bases). The CDR3 length is 12 residues. Germline V CDR1 and CDR2: MGHDK, SYGVNS. With 10 bases removed from V and 9 bases from J, the gap between germline ends came to 18 bases.

The chain joins TRBV6-5 to TRBJ2-7; tentative D call: TRBD1 (5 bases). CDR1 is MNHEY, CDR2 SVGAGI, per germline. The CDR3 sequence is 16 residues long. V gave up 0 bases and J gave up 2 bases, with 14 bases separating them. As DNA, the CDR3 is TGTGCCAGCAGTTACTCGACAGACCGAGCCCCCTACGAGCAGTACTTC. This codes for CASSYSTDRAPYEQYF.